This T cell receptor beta chain was recovered during a study of blood T cell repertoires in COVID-19. As for the study in general: Acute and convalescent COVID-19 samples came from the United States, Italy and Spain.

The authors' processing: Estimates of nucleated cell counts were drawn from the amplification of reference gene primers. The assay was immunoSEQ multiplex PCR, and TCRdb's table has in-frame clones only and misses some. V and J calls and clone size are those listed in that table; D and trimming were worked out from the DNA. The table has some 150,000 clones, 88% seen once. V gave up 0 bases and J gave up 4 bases; unmatched junction bases: 5. The CDR3 totals 16 residues. Looked up from germline, CDR1 is LGHNA and CDR2 is YSLEER. Enrollees, about 18 to 100 years old, lived in 24 US areas. Participants were placed into cohorts based on the clinical history they reported.

This clonotype was obtained from a woman between 25 and 40 years old with acute COVID-19. The sample was PBMCs or T cells enriched from blood (not recorded which). V and J are TRBV4-3 and TRBJ1-4; TRBD1 agrees at 7 bases. CDR3: CASSQDLDRRNEKLFF. CDR3 DNA sequence: TGCGCCAGCAGCCAAGATTTGGACAGGCGTAATGAAAAACTGTTTTTT.